The rows below give T cell receptor beta chains drawn from one sample of a study of blood T cell repertoires in COVID-19. Sequencing was performed with immunoSEQ multiplex PCR; in TCRdb, only in-frame clones are kept and a portion is missing. The repertoire includes around 360,000 clones, roughly 86% of them detected once, and around 1.9% sits in the top ten. Sequences were obtained from PBMCs or T cells enriched from blood (not recorded which). These TCRs come from a man aged 40-50 years in a cohort exposed to, infected with or recovered from COVID-19 (not recorded which). Each CDR3 is given with its conserved first and last residue. Fields, in order: V gene, J gene, D gene, CDR3 protein. A D gene is named only where the DNA matches it firmly.

>TRBV27|TRBJ2-1|NA
CASSLARSVGGNEQFF
>TRBV19|TRBJ1-5|NA
CASSRQWGQPQHF
>TRBV29-1|TRBJ2-6|NA
CSVEEGSSGANVLTF
>TRBV3-1/TRBV3-2|TRBJ1-5|NA
CASSLTTDGNQPQHF
>TRBV6-2/TRBV6-3|TRBJ2-5|NA
CASSYGSWETQYF
>TRBV27|TRBJ2-1|TRBD2
CASSPGSSGYLYNEQFF
>TRBV7-3|TRBJ2-7|TRBD1
CASSQTTGGEQYF
>TRBV3-1/TRBV3-2|TRBJ2-3|NA
CASSARGGAVLDTQYF
>TRBV19|TRBJ1-1|TRBD1
CASSTLQGSGEAFF
>TRBV6-1|TRBJ1-5|NA
CASSDSGYQPQHF
>TRBV19|TRBJ1-5|NA
CASSIPLQGSRQPQHF
>TRBV28|TRBJ1-1|TRBD1
CASSKTGEGEDTEAFF
>TRBV6-5|TRBJ2-2|TRBD2
CASSYYSGSGGGELFF
>TRBV2|TRBJ2-1|NA
CASKASYNEQFF
>TRBV6-1|TRBJ2-2|NA
CASSGRPTTGWLAGELFF
>TRBV28|TRBJ1-6|NA
CASSPLLGQGSPLHF
>TRBV7-9|TRBJ2-5|TRBD2
CASSDSWGRQGGETQYF
>TRBV19|TRBJ2-4|TRBD2
CASSYLAGPGYIQYF